This T cell receptor beta chain was obtained from a study of control samples from healthy donors and cancer patients (TCRdb year 2020). Turning to this clone: Its antigen has not been determined. No base qualities exist here, and no much larger clone lies one base off it.

The library was obtained by the immunoSEQ multiplex PCR assay. In its TCRdb copy, this immuneACCESS table keeps in-frame sequences only and misses some clones. Where compared with another copy, unresolved V genes explain less than half of these, and the others have no known cause. The sample table contains 150,000 or so clones; only one count was recorded for around 96% of them. Over 6.5% of the sample comes from the top ten. The germline V gene specifies KGHSH as CDR1 and LQKENI as CDR2. At the junction V is shortened by 1 base and J by 7 bases; bases outside the gene matches: 4. The CDR3, cysteine through phenylalanine, is 14 amino acids long. Only CDR3 DNA is held: 42 bases, read in frame from base 1.

The chain was built from TRBV18 and TRBJ1-2, and 9 bases in between align with TRBD1. This TCR derives from a middle-aged woman in good health. Sequencing was carried out using blood. The CDR3 reads CASSPRTGDRGYTF. The nucleotide sequence is TGTGCCAGCTCACCACGGACAGGGGACCGTGGCTACACCTTC.